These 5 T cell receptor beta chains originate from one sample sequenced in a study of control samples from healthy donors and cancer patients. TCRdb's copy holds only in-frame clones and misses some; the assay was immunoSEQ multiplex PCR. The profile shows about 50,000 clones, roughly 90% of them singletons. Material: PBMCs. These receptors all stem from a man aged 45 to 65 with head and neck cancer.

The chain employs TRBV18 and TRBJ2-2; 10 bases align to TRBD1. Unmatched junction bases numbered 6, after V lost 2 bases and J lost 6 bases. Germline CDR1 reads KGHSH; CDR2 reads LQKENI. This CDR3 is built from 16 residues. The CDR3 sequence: CASSPYSGTGAGELFF. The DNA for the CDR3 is TGTGCCAGCTCACCATACTCCGGGACAGGGGCCGGGGAGCTGTTTTTT. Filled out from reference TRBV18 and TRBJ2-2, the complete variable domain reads NAGVMQNPRHLVRRRGQEARLRCSPMKGHSHVYWYRQLPEEGLKFMVYLQKENIIDESGMPKERFSAEFPKEGPSILRIQQVVRGDSAAYFCASSPYSGTGAGELFFGEGSRLTVL.

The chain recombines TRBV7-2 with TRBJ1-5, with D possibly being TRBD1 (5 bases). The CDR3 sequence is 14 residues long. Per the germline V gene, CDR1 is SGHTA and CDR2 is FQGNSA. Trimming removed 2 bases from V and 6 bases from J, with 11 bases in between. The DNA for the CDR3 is TGTGCCAGCAGCTTAATAACAGGCGGTCAGCCCCAGCATTTT. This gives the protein CASSLITGGQPQHF.

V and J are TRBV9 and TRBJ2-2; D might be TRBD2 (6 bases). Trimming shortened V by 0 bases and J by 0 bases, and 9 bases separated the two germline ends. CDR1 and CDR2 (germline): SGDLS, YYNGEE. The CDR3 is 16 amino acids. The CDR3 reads CASSVASAANTGELFF. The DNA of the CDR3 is TGTGCCAGCAGCGTAGCTAGCGCAGCGAACACCGGGGAGCTGTTTTTT. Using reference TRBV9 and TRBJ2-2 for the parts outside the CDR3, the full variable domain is DSGVTQTPKHLITATGQRVTLRCSPRSGDLSVYWYQQSLDQGLQFLIQYYNGEERAKGNILERFSAQQFPDLHSELNLSSLELGDSALYFCASSVASAANTGELFFGEGSRLTVL.

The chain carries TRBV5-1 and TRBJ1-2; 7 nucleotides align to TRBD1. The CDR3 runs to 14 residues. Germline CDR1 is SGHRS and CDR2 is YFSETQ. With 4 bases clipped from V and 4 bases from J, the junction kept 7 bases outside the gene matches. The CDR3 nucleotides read TGCGCCAGCAGCATTACGGGACAGAGCTATGGCTACACCTTC. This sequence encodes CASSITGQSYGYTF.

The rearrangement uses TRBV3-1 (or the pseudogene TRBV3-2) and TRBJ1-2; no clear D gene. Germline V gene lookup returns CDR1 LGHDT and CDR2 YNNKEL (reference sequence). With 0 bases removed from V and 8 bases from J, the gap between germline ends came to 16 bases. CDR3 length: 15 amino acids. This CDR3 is CASSQDVASIGGYTF. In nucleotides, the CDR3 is TGTGCCAGCAGCCAAGATGTGGCCTCCATTGGGGGCTACACCTTC.